These 18 T cell receptor beta chains were sequenced from one sample in a study of spatial heterogeneity in lung cancer. TCRdb used MiXCR to reprocess the 5' RACE reads, holding one entry per CDR3 protein. Of almost 7,500 distinct CDR3 sequences in the sample, 11% to 15% are singletons; the top ten hold roughly 10%. No antigen has been identified for these receptors. The time point was: sample taken at primary tumor resection. General study findings and limits: One measure, the expanded intratumoral alpha and beta TCR count, tracked tumor mutation counts.

Material: lung tumor tissue, obtained at surgery. The receptors originated from a female donor with early-stage non-small cell lung cancer.

This clonotype is deemed medium-sized. This beta chain appears as a stray read in a library generated for alpha chains; its size is not informative. This sequence joins TRBV10-3 and TRBJ1-3; no definite D call. Trimming removed 4 bases from V and 2 bases from J, with 21 bases in between. In germline, CDR1 is ENHRY, CDR2 SYGVKD. This CDR3 region has 18 residues. The CDR3 bases are TGTGCCATCAGTGGCCTGGGCTCGGTAGTTCCTACTGGAAACACCATATATTTT. This encodes CAISGLGSVVPTGNTIYF.

In its sample, this clonotype was seen many times. Because the library targeted alpha chains, this beta chain is an off-target read whose size means little. The rearrangement links TRBV4-2 to TRBJ1-1, with TRBD1 as a possible D gene (5 bases). This CDR3 has 14 residues. The V gene lost 4 bases and the J gene lost 0 bases, with 9 bases spanning the gap. Germline loops: CDR1 LGHNA, CDR2 YNFKEQ. CDR3 sequence reads: CASSRRQLNTEAFF. The CDR3 coding sequence is TGTGCCAGCAGCCGCCGACAGCTGAACACTGAAGCTTTCTTT.

This clonotype qualifies as medium-sized. This beta chain slipped into a library made for alpha chains as a stray read, so its size is not meaningful. This rearrangement joins TRBV28 to TRBJ1-5; 7 nucleotides line up with TRBD1. Germline V CDR1 and CDR2: MDHEN, SYDVKM. The CDR3 totals 12 residues. Trimming cost V 9 bases and J 5 bases; bases outside gene matches: 4. This chain's CDR3 is CASEQGYQPQHF. The CDR3 nucleotides read TGTGCCAGTGAACAGGGGTATCAGCCCCAGCATTTT. The full variable domain, rest sourced from reference TRBV28 and TRBJ1-5, is DVKVTQSSRYLVKRTGEKVFLECVQDMDHENMFWYRQDPGLGLRLIYFSYDVKMKEKGDIPEGYSVSREKKERFSLILESASTNQTSMYLCASEQGYQPQHFGDGTRLSIL.

This clonotype occurred many times. This beta chain was picked up by a library intended for alpha chains and is off target, so its count carries little meaning. J is TRBJ2-6 and V is TRBV20-1; no reliable D call. V was pared by 0 bases and J by 0 bases, with 3 bases between. The CDR3 is 14 amino acids. Per germline, CDR1 DFQATT and CDR2 SNEGSKA (reference sequence). The CDR3 here is CSAREVSGANVLTF. The CDR3 DNA sequence: TGCAGTGCTAGAGAGGTCTCTGGGGCCAACGTCCTGACTTTC.

This clonotype has at least ten counts. This beta chain came through as a stray read in a library set up for alpha chains, and its size says little. V usage is TRBV7-8 and J usage is TRBJ2-7; tentative D call: TRBD1 (6 bases). CDR1 is SGHVS and CDR2 is FQNEAQ in the germline V gene. Between the trimmed V and J ends, which lost 3 bases and 5 bases, there was a span of 17 bases. The CDR3 spans 15 residues. CDR3 sequence reads: CASSFIRGRRDEQYF. The CDR3 DNA sequence: TGTGCCAGCAGCTTTATCAGGGGTCGTAGGGACGAGCAGTACTTC.

This clonotype is medium-sized by share. The library was built for alpha chains, so this beta chain is an off-target read and its size means little. The J gene is TRBJ1-5, the V gene TRBV7-8; 7 bases line up with TRBD1. The CDR3 is 16 residues long. The trim removed 4 bases at V and 4 bases at J, leaving 10 bases unmatched. The germline CDR1 and CDR2 sequences are SGHVS and FQNEAQ. The CDR3 reads CASSSLGQALNQPQHF. The CDR3 DNA reads as TGTGCCAGCAGCTCTCTAGGACAGGCGTTGAATCAGCCCCAGCATTTT. Full variable domain (missing parts from reference TRBV7-8 and TRBJ1-5): GAGVSQSPRYKVAKRGQDVALRCDPISGHVSLFWYQQALGQGPEFLTYFQNEAQLDKSGLPSDRFFAERPEGSVSTLKIQRTQQEDSAVYLCASSSLGQALNQPQHFGDGTRLSIL.

This clonotype is medium-sized (0.01 to 0.1%) in the sample. In a library made to pick up alpha chains, this beta chain is a stray read with a size that means little. V is TRBV6-2 or TRBV6-3 and J is TRBJ1-1, with 8 positions matching TRBD1. V lost 0 bases to trimming and J lost 6 bases; unmatched junction nucleotides: 6. There are 15 residues in the CDR3. Germline CDR1 is MNHEY and CDR2 is SVGEGT. CDR3 amino acids: CASSYSTPRGPEAFF. The CDR3, as DNA: TGTGCCAGCAGTTACTCGACACCCAGGGGGCCTGAAGCTTTCTTT.

This clonotype is medium-sized by share. A library prepared for alpha chains yielded this beta chain as an off-target read; its size is of little meaning. This chain uses TRBV6-6 with TRBJ1-1, with D possibly being TRBD1 (5 bases). V dropped 7 bases and J dropped 0 bases, with 15 bases sitting between them. This CDR3 is built from 15 residues. The germline V gene has CDR1 MNHNY and CDR2 SVGAGI (reference sequence). The CDR3 sequence is CASNVGTGMNTEAFF. The DNA for the CDR3 is TGTGCCAGCAATGTCGGAACAGGAATGAACACTGAAGCTTTCTTT.

This clonotype was recorded at least ten times. This beta chain turned up in a library designed for alpha chains; as an off-target read, its abundance says little. The chain uses TRBV12-3 or TRBV12-4 and TRBJ1-1; D is ambiguous. The CDR3 is made up of 17 amino acids. The germline V and J ends were trimmed by 7 bases and 0 bases, with 21 bases remaining between them. CDR3 in DNA: TGTGCCAGCACCTATTGGCGAGGGCGAATCTTGAACACTGAAGCTTTCTTT. Protein sequence: CASTYWRGRILNTEAFF.

This clonotype was seen at least ten times. This beta chain is off target for a library built for alpha chains, so its abundance means little. The chain employs TRBV9 and TRBJ1-4; no reliable D call. The ends were cut back, 2 bases at V and 8 bases at J, with 16 bases in the middle. The CDR3 totals 15 residues. CDR1 and CDR2 from the germline V gene are SGDLS and YYNGEE. CDR3 amino acids: CASSVGSLLEEKLFF. The CDR3 region has the DNA TGTGCCAGCAGCGTTGGATCACTTTTGGAGGAAAAACTGTTTTTT.

This clonotype showed up many times. As an off-target read in a library built for alpha chains, this beta chain has a frequency of little significance. V gene TRBV20-1 combines with J gene TRBJ1-2; D unclear. This CDR3 comprises 11 residues. CDR1 DFQATT and CDR2 SNEGSKA come from the germline V gene (reference sequence). Trimming removed 0 bases from V and 6 bases from J, with 5 bases in between. In nucleotides, the CDR3 is TGCAGTGCTAGAGATTTCGATGGCTACACCTTC. Amino acids: CSARDFDGYTF.

This clonotype has at least ten counts. The size of this beta chain means little, since it is a stray read in a library made for alpha chains. The genes are TRBV6-2 or TRBV6-3 and TRBJ2-1; no clear D. This CDR3 has 13 amino acids. V was trimmed by 11 bases and J by 8 bases, leaving 19 bases between them. CDR1 and CDR2 from the germline V gene are MNHEY and SVGEGT. The CDR3 region has the DNA TGTGCCGGACGACGACCCTTGGCGGATGAGCAGTTCTTC. Translation: CAGRRPLADEQFF.

This clonotype is deemed medium-sized (0.01 to 0.1%). Since the library was made to target alpha chains, this beta chain is a stray read and its abundance is not meaningful. V is TRBV4-2 and J is TRBJ2-3; TRBD1 aligns across 7 bases. With V trimmed by 0 bases and J by 2 bases, 2 bases remained unmatched. Germline V gives CDR1 LGHNA, CDR2 YNFKEQ. The CDR3 is 15 amino acids. CDR3 residues: CASSQEGQPTDTQYF. The CDR3 DNA reads TGTGCCAGCAGCCAAGAGGGACAGCCCACAGATACGCAGTATTTT.

This clonotype is medium-sized in the sample. For a library built for alpha chains, this beta chain is a stray read; little rests on its size. This chain uses TRBV6-2 or TRBV6-3 with TRBJ2-5; D uncertain. Germline lookup yields CDR1 MNHEY and CDR2 SVGEGT. The V end was cut by 2 bases, the J end by 3 bases, with 4 bases between. This CDR3 contains 12 residues. The CDR3 here is CASSYTEETQYF. Here the CDR3 DNA reads TGTGCCAGCAGTTACACGGAAGAGACCCAGTACTTC.

Turning to this clonotype: The library was prepared for alpha chains; this beta chain is a stray read, so its frequency means little. J is TRBJ1-2 and V is TRBV7-2; 8 positions agree with TRBD1. CDR1 is SGHTA and CDR2 is FQGNSA in the germline V gene. The CDR3 covers 20 residues. J was trimmed by 4 bases and V by 0 bases; bases with no gene match: 19. The CDR3 loop is CASSLALIGTGVSSRYGYTF. Written as DNA, the CDR3 is TGTGCCAGCAGCTTAGCGCTAATCGGGACAGGAGTATCGTCGCGCTATGGCTACACCTTC. Drawing the rest from reference TRBV7-2 and TRBJ1-2, the complete variable domain is GAGVSQSPSNKVTEKGKDVELRCDPISGHTALYWYRQSLGQGLEFLIYFQGNSAPDKSGLPSDRFSAERTGGSVSTLTIQRTQQEDSAVYLCASSLALIGTGVSSRYGYTFGSGTRLTVV.

In its sample, this clonotype is medium-sized (0.01 to 0.1%). Little can be read into the size of this beta chain, an off-target read in a library designed for alpha chains. The chain combines TRBV28 with TRBJ2-2; the match to TRBD2 covers 10 bases. The germline CDR1 and CDR2 sequences are MDHEN and SYDVKM. The CDR3 consists of 14 residues. The V segment lost 10 bases and the J segment 6 bases; nucleotides outside the gene matches: 8. In DNA, the CDR3 is TGTGCCACCACTACTAGCGGGGCCTCCGGGGAGCTGTTTTTT. Residues: CATTTSGASGELFF.

In its sample, this clonotype ranks as medium-sized. This beta chain came through as a stray read in a library set up for alpha chains, and its size says little. The CDR3 spells CASKAAGTGELFF. The DNA of the CDR3 is TGTGCCAGCAAGGCGGCGGGTACCGGGGAGCTGTTTTTT. This chain uses TRBV6-5 with TRBJ2-2, with D possibly matching TRBD2 (5 bases). The germline V and J ends were trimmed by 7 bases and 5 bases, with 11 bases remaining between them. This CDR3 spans 13 amino acids. CDR1 MNHEY and CDR2 SVGAGI come from the germline V gene.

This clonotype qualifies as medium-sized. This beta chain is an off-target read within a library intended for alpha chains, so its frequency means little. V is TRBV6-6 and J is TRBJ2-5; D remains ambiguous. Germline V lookup: CDR1 MNHNY, CDR2 SVGAGI (reference sequence). This CDR3 is 11 amino acids long. V gave up 2 bases and J gave up 6 bases, with 4 bases separating them. The CDR3 nucleotides read TGTGCCAGCAGTTACCGTCAGACCCAGTACTTC. Protein: CASSYRQTQYF.